The rows below give T cell receptor beta chains drawn from one sample of a study of memory CD4+ T cells and cytomegalovirus serostatus. Sequenced by immunoSEQ multiplex PCR; TCRdb stores in-frame clones only, minus some. The data hold about 100,000 clones, with approximately 80% observed a single time. Material: memory CD4+ T cells from blood. These receptors originate from an adult in good health and CMV-seropositive. Both conserved end residues are part of each CDR3. Each record gives: V gene, J gene, clone size, D gene, CDR3 protein, CDR3 DNA. A D gene is named only where the DNA matches it firmly. Some rows have no size entry. The others give once, few or many, or a class for an expanded clone.

v_call: TRBV4-2
j_call: TRBJ2-3
clone_size: .
d_call: TRBD2
cdr3_aa: CASSQDLEGGGTDTQYF
cdr3_nt: TGTGCCAGCAGCCAAGATTTGGAGGGAGGGGGCACAGATACGCAGTATTTT

v_call: TRBV4-2
j_call: TRBJ1-5
clone_size: .
d_call: TRBD1
cdr3_aa: CASSLDRGRPQHF
cdr3_nt: TGTGCCAGCAGCCTGGACAGGGGGCGTCCCCAGCATTTT

v_call: TRBV6-5
j_call: TRBJ1-1
clone_size: .
d_call: TRBD1
cdr3_aa: CASRDPGGYEAFF
cdr3_nt: TGTGCCAGCAGGGATCCAGGGGGCTATGAAGCTTTCTTT

v_call: TRBV29-1
j_call: TRBJ2-7
clone_size: .
d_call: .
cdr3_aa: CSVGLVGYEQYF
cdr3_nt: TGCAGCGTTGGATTGGTCGGCTACGAGCAGTACTTC

v_call: TRBV28
j_call: TRBJ1-5
clone_size: .
d_call: .
cdr3_aa: CASSFERGNQPQHF
cdr3_nt: TGTGCCAGCAGTTTCGAAAGGGGCAATCAGCCCCAGCATTTT

v_call: TRBV21-1
j_call: TRBJ2-5
clone_size: .
d_call: .
cdr3_aa: CASSKDSFSGGVETQYF
cdr3_nt: TGTGCCAGCAGCAAAGATAGTTTTTCCGGGGGCGTTGAGACCCAGTACTTC

v_call: TRBV5-1
j_call: TRBJ2-5
clone_size: .
d_call: TRBD1
cdr3_aa: CASSLTGVQETQYF
cdr3_nt: TGCGCCAGCAGTCTGACAGGGGTCCAAGAGACCCAGTACTTC

v_call: TRBV4-3
j_call: TRBJ1-4
clone_size: .
d_call: TRBD1
cdr3_aa: CASSQAFRTGAVEKLFF
cdr3_nt: TGCGCCAGCAGCCAAGCATTCAGGACAGGGGCAGTTGAAAAACTGTTTTTT

v_call: TRBV28
j_call: TRBJ2-7
clone_size: .
d_call: .
cdr3_aa: CASRSGHNKIGEQYF
cdr3_nt: TGTGCCAGCAGGTCGGGACATAACAAAATCGGCGAGCAGTACTTC

v_call: TRBV6-1
j_call: TRBJ2-1
clone_size: few
d_call: .
cdr3_aa: CASSEDSPGLGSSNEQFF
cdr3_nt: TGTGCCAGCAGTGAAGATAGTCCGGGACTGGGTTCCTCCAATGAGCAGTTCTTC

v_call: TRBV9
j_call: TRBJ1-2
clone_size: few
d_call: .
cdr3_aa: CASRQGTYGYTF
cdr3_nt: TGTGCCAGCAGACAGGGAACCTATGGCTACACCTTC

v_call: TRBV18
j_call: TRBJ1-1
clone_size: .
d_call: .
cdr3_aa: CASSPPERGAFF
cdr3_nt: TGTGCCAGCTCACCACCGGAGAGGGGAGCTTTCTTT

v_call: TRBV27
j_call: TRBJ1-3
clone_size: medium-sized
d_call: .
cdr3_aa: CASSLEGHPGNTIYF
cdr3_nt: TGTGCCAGCAGTTTAGAGGGACACCCTGGAAACACCATATATTTT

v_call: TRBV7-6
j_call: TRBJ1-2
clone_size: .
d_call: TRBD1
cdr3_aa: CASSSGTGGAYGYTF
cdr3_nt: TGTGCCAGCAGCAGCGGGACAGGGGGCGCATATGGCTACACCTTC

v_call: TRBV2
j_call: TRBJ2-7
clone_size: .
d_call: .
cdr3_aa: CASSPQSLSYEQYF
cdr3_nt: TGTGCCAGCTCTCCCCAGTCCCTATCCTACGAGCAGTACTTC

v_call: TRBV5-4
j_call: TRBJ2-7
clone_size: .
d_call: .
cdr3_aa: CASSADRGGEQYF
cdr3_nt: TGTGCCAGCAGCGCTGACAGGGGAGGGGAGCAGTACTTC

v_call: TRBV7-2
j_call: TRBJ2-2
clone_size: .
d_call: .
cdr3_aa: CASSLVQPPNTGELFF
cdr3_nt: TGTGCCAGCAGCTTAGTACAGCCCCCGAACACCGGGGAGCTGTTTTTT

v_call: TRBV5-1
j_call: TRBJ2-3
clone_size: .
d_call: TRBD2
cdr3_aa: CASSLGGLDMLDTQYF
cdr3_nt: TGCGCCAGCAGCTTGGGGGGACTAGATATGTTGGATACGCAGTATTTT

v_call: TRBV18
j_call: TRBJ1-3
clone_size: .
d_call: .
cdr3_aa: CASSLTQNSGNTIYF
cdr3_nt: TGTGCCAGCTCTCTGACTCAGAACTCTGGAAACACCATATATTTT

v_call: TRBV29-1
j_call: TRBJ1-1
clone_size: .
d_call: .
cdr3_aa: CSVVGPETTEAFF
cdr3_nt: TGCAGCGTTGTGGGCCCCGAGACGACTGAAGCTTTCTTT

v_call: TRBV28
j_call: TRBJ2-6
clone_size: once
d_call: TRBD2
cdr3_aa: CASSLGTTGANVLTF
cdr3_nt: TGTGCCAGCAGTTTGGGGACTACTGGGGCCAACGTCCTGACTTTC

v_call: TRBV11-1
j_call: TRBJ2-2
clone_size: .
d_call: TRBD2
cdr3_aa: CASSQLAFGGELFF
cdr3_nt: TGTGCCAGCAGCCAACTAGCGTTTGGCGGGGAGCTGTTTTTT